These T cell receptor beta chains were read from a single sample in a study of shared clonotypes between healthy human individuals. The repertoire was sequenced with immunoSEQ multiplex PCR; TCRdb's copy has only in-frame clones and lacks some. The data show more than 850,000 clones, around 78% seen once. The source material was memory CD4+ T cells from PBMCs. The source is a man in his late teens or twenties in good health. Some clones in this sample may be carry-over from other donors' samples. CDR3s include the opening cysteine and the closing phenylalanine or tryptophan. Each record gives: J gene, D gene, clone size, V gene, CDR3 DNA, CDR3 protein. D genes are given only for firm matches. Clone size is given for some rows only: seen once, a few or many times, or a class if the clone is expanded.

j_call: TRBJ2-7; d_call: -; clone_size: -; v_call: TRBV7-9; cdr3_nt: TGTGCCAGCAGCAGAGACACCGGGACAAGGGCCTACGAGCAGTACTTC; cdr3_aa: CASSRDTGTRAYEQYF
j_call: TRBJ2-5; d_call: -; clone_size: -; v_call: TRBV6-5; cdr3_nt: TGTGCCAGCAGTTACCGGCTAGGGGAAGAGACCCAGTACTTC; cdr3_aa: CASSYRLGEETQYF
j_call: TRBJ2-5; d_call: -; clone_size: -; v_call: TRBV18; cdr3_nt: TGTGCCAGCTCACCCCCATTGACTCGGGCGGAGACCCAGTACTTC; cdr3_aa: CASSPPLTRAETQYF
j_call: TRBJ2-7; d_call: -; clone_size: -; v_call: TRBV18; cdr3_nt: TGTGCCAGCTCACCTGGCTGGTACGAGCAGTACTTC; cdr3_aa: CASSPGWYEQYF
j_call: TRBJ1-6; d_call: TRBD1; clone_size: -; v_call: TRBV7-9; cdr3_nt: TGTGCCAGCCAACCCTCAGGGGGGTCACCCCTCCACTTT; cdr3_aa: CASQPSGGSPLHF
j_call: TRBJ2-6; d_call: -; clone_size: -; v_call: TRBV18; cdr3_nt: TGTGCCAGCTCCGAGAGCTCTGGGGCCAACGTCCTGACTTTC; cdr3_aa: CASSESSGANVLTF
j_call: TRBJ1-5; d_call: TRBD1; clone_size: few; v_call: TRBV18; cdr3_nt: TGTGCCAGCTCACCACCGGGGACAGGGTTCAATCAGCCCCAGCATTTT; cdr3_aa: CASSPPGTGFNQPQHF
j_call: TRBJ2-5; d_call: -; clone_size: -; v_call: TRBV7-9; cdr3_nt: TGTGCCAGCAGCTTAGTGGCGGGGCCGCAAGAGACCCAGTACTTC; cdr3_aa: CASSLVAGPQETQYF
j_call: TRBJ1-4; d_call: -; clone_size: -; v_call: TRBV5-4; cdr3_nt: TGTGCCAGCAGCTCCGGGACGGAAAAAACTAATGAAAAACTGTTTTTT; cdr3_aa: CASSSGTEKTNEKLFF
j_call: TRBJ2-7; d_call: TRBD2; clone_size: -; v_call: TRBV10-3; cdr3_nt: TGTGCCATCGCCAAGGGGACCGGGAGGGCCTACGAGCAGTACTTC; cdr3_aa: CAIAKGTGRAYEQYF
j_call: TRBJ1-1; d_call: -; clone_size: -; v_call: TRBV29-1; cdr3_nt: TGCAGCGTTGACATCTGGAACACTGAAGCTTTCTTT; cdr3_aa: CSVDIWNTEAFF
j_call: TRBJ2-1; d_call: TRBD2; clone_size: -; v_call: TRBV6-6; cdr3_nt: TGTGCCAGCACGGAGTCTAGCGGATACAATGAGCAGTTCTTC; cdr3_aa: CASTESSGYNEQFF
j_call: TRBJ1-5; d_call: -; clone_size: -; v_call: TRBV28; cdr3_nt: TGTGCCAGCAAAAACGGGGCAGGGGCAAATCAGCCCCAGCATTTT; cdr3_aa: CASKNGAGANQPQHF
j_call: TRBJ1-1; d_call: TRBD1; clone_size: -; v_call: TRBV25-1; cdr3_nt: TGTGCCAGCAAGTCCTCCGGGACAGTGAACACTGAAGCTTTCTTT; cdr3_aa: CASKSSGTVNTEAFF
j_call: TRBJ2-3; d_call: -; clone_size: -; v_call: TRBV7-9; cdr3_nt: TGTGCCAGCAGCTTATCTGTAGATACGCAGTATTTT; cdr3_aa: CASSLSVDTQYF
j_call: TRBJ1-2; d_call: -; clone_size: -; v_call: TRBV2; cdr3_nt: TGTGCCAGCAGTGACTGGGGAGGCTACACCTTC; cdr3_aa: CASSDWGGYTF
j_call: TRBJ1-2; d_call: TRBD1; clone_size: -; v_call: TRBV6-6; cdr3_nt: TGTGCCAGCAAAGCAGGGGGTGATGGCTACACCTTC; cdr3_aa: CASKAGGDGYTF
j_call: TRBJ1-2; d_call: TRBD1; clone_size: -; v_call: TRBV4-1; cdr3_nt: TGCGCCAGCAGCCAAGAAGCGACCTGGGACAGCCGATACACCTTC; cdr3_aa: CASSQEATWDSRYTF
j_call: TRBJ1-1; d_call: -; clone_size: -; v_call: TRBV9; cdr3_nt: TGTGCCAGCAGCGGAAAGGGGGGTAAGAACACTGAAGCTTTCTTT; cdr3_aa: CASSGKGGKNTEAFF
j_call: TRBJ1-3; d_call: -; clone_size: -; v_call: TRBV7-9; cdr3_nt: TGTGCCAGCAGCTCAAACGGGGTCAGGGGTGCCCCTGGAAACACCATATATTTT; cdr3_aa: CASSSNGVRGAPGNTIYF
j_call: TRBJ1-5; d_call: TRBD1; clone_size: once; v_call: TRBV28; cdr3_nt: TGTGCCAGCAGACTAGGACAGGTGAATAGCAATCAGCCCCAGCATTTT; cdr3_aa: CASRLGQVNSNQPQHF
j_call: TRBJ1-2; d_call: -; clone_size: -; v_call: TRBV5-4; cdr3_nt: TGTGCCAGCAGCTTCCAGGGAGGTGGCTACACCTTC; cdr3_aa: CASSFQGGGYTF
j_call: TRBJ2-7; d_call: TRBD2; clone_size: -; v_call: TRBV10-2; cdr3_nt: TGCGCCAGCAGTCCGAGCGGGAGGCGCTCCTACGAGCAGTACTTC; cdr3_aa: CASSPSGRRSYEQYF
j_call: TRBJ1-1; d_call: -; clone_size: -; v_call: TRBV2; cdr3_nt: TGTGCCAGCAGTTTGGGGACTGAAGCTTTCTTT; cdr3_aa: CASSLGTEAFF
j_call: TRBJ2-1; d_call: -; clone_size: -; v_call: TRBV11-2; cdr3_nt: TGTGCCAGCAGCCTAGATAGCTTCCATGAGCAGTTCTTC; cdr3_aa: CASSLDSFHEQFF
j_call: TRBJ1-4; d_call: -; clone_size: -; v_call: TRBV7-3; cdr3_nt: TGTGCCAGCAGCATATATTCAGCCCATAATGAAAAACTGTTTTTT; cdr3_aa: CASSIYSAHNEKLFF
j_call: TRBJ1-2; d_call: -; clone_size: -; v_call: TRBV20-1; cdr3_nt: TGCACCGGCGGGGGGGACTATGGCTACACCTTC; cdr3_aa: CTGGGDYGYTF
j_call: TRBJ2-5; d_call: TRBD2; clone_size: many; v_call: TRBV7-9; cdr3_nt: TGTGCCAGCAGCCGAGAAGCGGGAGGGGTCGAAGTGGAGACCCAGTACTTC; cdr3_aa: CASSREAGGVEVETQYF
j_call: TRBJ2-5; d_call: TRBD2; clone_size: -; v_call: TRBV19; cdr3_nt: TGTGCCAGTAGTATAGACCCCGGGGGAGGGCTCCAAGAGACCCAGTACTTC; cdr3_aa: CASSIDPGGGLQETQYF
j_call: TRBJ1-5; d_call: TRBD1; clone_size: many; v_call: TRBV6-6; cdr3_nt: TGTGCCAGCAGTAGGACAGGGGGTGATCAGCCCCAGCATTTT; cdr3_aa: CASSRTGGDQPQHF
j_call: TRBJ2-7; d_call: -; clone_size: -; v_call: TRBV14; cdr3_nt: TGTGCCAGCAGCCCCCTGGGGCAGATTGGCGCCTACGAGCAGTACTTC; cdr3_aa: CASSPLGQIGAYEQYF
j_call: TRBJ1-1; d_call: -; clone_size: -; v_call: TRBV2; cdr3_nt: TGTGCCAGCACAGGAATCTTCAACACTGAAGCTTTCTTT; cdr3_aa: CASTGIFNTEAFF
j_call: TRBJ2-3; d_call: -; clone_size: -; v_call: TRBV6-4; cdr3_nt: TGTGCCAGCAGTGTGGATTTTAGTCCCACAGATACGCAGTATTTT; cdr3_aa: CASSVDFSPTDTQYF
j_call: TRBJ1-2; d_call: -; clone_size: -; v_call: TRBV5-1; cdr3_nt: TGCGCCAGCAGCCTTCTCGCTTCCACTAACTATGGCTACACCTTC; cdr3_aa: CASSLLASTNYGYTF
j_call: TRBJ2-1; d_call: -; clone_size: -; v_call: TRBV30; cdr3_nt: TGTGCCGCCCCTCCGCGGGACTCCTACAATGAGCAGTTCTTC; cdr3_aa: CAAPPRDSYNEQFF
j_call: TRBJ2-3; d_call: TRBD2; clone_size: -; v_call: TRBV5-4; cdr3_nt: TGTGCCAGCAGCTCAGGACTAGCGGGAGTTTACAGGGTCACAGATACGCAGTATTTT; cdr3_aa: CASSSGLAGVYRVTDTQYF
j_call: TRBJ1-1; d_call: TRBD1; clone_size: -; v_call: TRBV5-1; cdr3_nt: TGCGCCAGCAGCCAGATGACAGGGCTGAACACTGAAGCTTTCTTT; cdr3_aa: CASSQMTGLNTEAFF
j_call: TRBJ2-7; d_call: TRBD1; clone_size: -; v_call: TRBV10-3; cdr3_nt: TGTGCCATTCGGACAGGGGGCGAGCAGTACTTC; cdr3_aa: CAIRTGGEQYF
j_call: TRBJ2-7; d_call: -; clone_size: -; v_call: TRBV7-3; cdr3_nt: TGTGCCAGCAGCTTAAACCGGTTCGGCTACGAGCAGTACTTC; cdr3_aa: CASSLNRFGYEQYF
j_call: TRBJ1-4; d_call: -; clone_size: -; v_call: TRBV19; cdr3_nt: TGTGCCAGTAGCCGGGGTGGTCATAATGAAAAACTGTTTTTT; cdr3_aa: CASSRGGHNEKLFF
j_call: TRBJ2-7; d_call: -; clone_size: many; v_call: TRBV6-1; cdr3_nt: TGTGCCAGCAGTGTCGAAGGGGGTAGGTCCTACGAGCAGTACTTC; cdr3_aa: CASSVEGGRSYEQYF
j_call: TRBJ2-7; d_call: -; clone_size: many; v_call: TRBV7-6; cdr3_nt: TGTGCCAGCAGCCCCCCTGCCCCGCCGGGGGTCGGCGAGCAGTACTTC; cdr3_aa: CASSPPAPPGVGEQYF
j_call: TRBJ2-7; d_call: -; clone_size: -; v_call: TRBV15; cdr3_nt: TGTGCCACCAGCATACGGACACCCTCCTACGAGCAGTACTTC; cdr3_aa: CATSIRTPSYEQYF
j_call: TRBJ2-5; d_call: TRBD1; clone_size: -; v_call: TRBV28; cdr3_nt: TGTGCCAGCAGGGGCCGGGACAGGGGGAGTGAGACCCAGTACTTC; cdr3_aa: CASRGRDRGSETQYF
j_call: TRBJ1-3; d_call: -; clone_size: once; v_call: TRBV5-6; cdr3_nt: TGTGCCAGCAGCCTCGGGAATTGGGGAAACACCATATATTTT; cdr3_aa: CASSLGNWGNTIYF
j_call: TRBJ2-5; d_call: -; clone_size: -; v_call: TRBV5-1; cdr3_nt: TGCGCCAGCAGCTTGTCTCCCGCTGGCCAAGAGACCCAGTACTTC; cdr3_aa: CASSLSPAGQETQYF
j_call: TRBJ2-1; d_call: -; clone_size: -; v_call: TRBV11-3; cdr3_nt: TGTGCCAGCAGCTTAGGTCCTGAGCAGTTCTTC; cdr3_aa: CASSLGPEQFF
j_call: TRBJ1-2; d_call: -; clone_size: -; v_call: TRBV28; cdr3_nt: TGTGCCAGCAGCCGGGACACCTATGGCTACACCTTC; cdr3_aa: CASSRDTYGYTF
j_call: TRBJ2-4; d_call: TRBD2; clone_size: many; v_call: TRBV13; cdr3_nt: TGTGCCAGCAGCCAGGGGACTAGCGGGAGATTTCAGTACTTC; cdr3_aa: CASSQGTSGRFQYF
j_call: TRBJ2-3; d_call: -; clone_size: -; v_call: TRBV12-5; cdr3_nt: TGTGCTAGTGGTTTGCTTTTGGGCGATACGCAGTATTTT; cdr3_aa: CASGLLLGDTQYF
j_call: TRBJ2-1; d_call: TRBD2; clone_size: few; v_call: TRBV27; cdr3_nt: TGTGCCAGCAGTTTACCGGGACTAGCGGACAATGAGCAGTTCTTC; cdr3_aa: CASSLPGLADNEQFF
j_call: TRBJ2-6; d_call: -; clone_size: -; v_call: TRBV6-1; cdr3_nt: TGTGCCAGCAGTGAAAAGGGGGGGCCTGCCTCTGGGGCCAACGTCCTGACTTTC; cdr3_aa: CASSEKGGPASGANVLTF
j_call: TRBJ2-7; d_call: TRBD1; clone_size: -; v_call: TRBV29-1; cdr3_nt: TGCAGCGCCCTCCGGGACAGGGGGCCCTACGAGCAGTACTTC; cdr3_aa: CSALRDRGPYEQYF
j_call: TRBJ1-2; d_call: -; clone_size: -; v_call: TRBV14; cdr3_nt: TGTGCCAGCAGCCATTTGACAGACTCCCGGGGCTACACCTTC; cdr3_aa: CASSHLTDSRGYTF
j_call: TRBJ1-4; d_call: -; clone_size: -; v_call: TRBV28; cdr3_nt: TGTGCCAGCAGTTTCCTTGGGTCAGGAAGTGTCGAAAAACTGTTTTTT; cdr3_aa: CASSFLGSGSVEKLFF
j_call: TRBJ1-1; d_call: TRBD1; clone_size: -; v_call: TRBV6-6; cdr3_nt: TGTGCCAGCAGTTCCGGACAGGGATACACTGAAGCTTTCTTT; cdr3_aa: CASSSGQGYTEAFF
j_call: TRBJ2-1; d_call: -; clone_size: -; v_call: TRBV7-2; cdr3_nt: TGTGCCAGCAGCTTAGCGCTACAGGGCGATGAGCAGTTCTTC; cdr3_aa: CASSLALQGDEQFF
j_call: TRBJ2-6; d_call: -; clone_size: -; v_call: TRBV4-1; cdr3_nt: TGCGCCAGCAGCCAAGTAGGGACGATCTCTGGGGCCAACGTCCTGACTTTC; cdr3_aa: CASSQVGTISGANVLTF
j_call: TRBJ1-2; d_call: -; clone_size: -; v_call: TRBV15; cdr3_nt: TGTGCCACCAGCGAAGCAATGACATCATGGTATGGCTACACCTTC; cdr3_aa: CATSEAMTSWYGYTF
j_call: TRBJ2-7; d_call: TRBD2; clone_size: few; v_call: TRBV28; cdr3_nt: TGTGCCAGCAGTCCTACGACTAGCGGGTCCTACGAGCAGTACTTC; cdr3_aa: CASSPTTSGSYEQYF